Below are 15 T cell receptor beta chains sequenced from a single sample in a study of T cell responses to AZD1222 COVID-19 vaccine. Sequencing was performed with immunoSEQ multiplex PCR; in TCRdb, only in-frame clones are kept and a portion is missing. The table includes 90,000 to 110,000 clones, roughly 89% detected once. The sample consisted of peripheral blood, taken 28 days after the second AZD1222 dose. The receptors were sampled from an adult who received the AZD1222 COVID-19 vaccine.

This rearrangement joins TRBV24-1 to TRBJ2-1; D not certain. This CDR3 contains 13 residues. Trimming left V 4 bases short and J 5 bases short, with 8 bases between. Germline CDR1 is KGHDR and CDR2 is SFDVKD. The CDR3 nucleotides read TGTGCCACCAGTGAGCCATCGAACAATGAGCAGTTCTTC. Translation: CATSEPSNNEQFF.

The gene calls are TRBV7-7 and TRBJ1-2, with a possible D match to TRBD1 (6 bases). V was shortened by 1 base and J by 2 bases, with 14 bases between the two germline ends. Germline V gives CDR1 SSHAT, CDR2 FNYEAQ (reference sequence). The CDR3 has 16 residues. CDR3 sequence reads: CASSLDPQGRNYGYTF. CDR3 sequence (DNA): TGTGCCAGCAGCTTAGATCCCCAGGGGCGGAACTATGGCTACACCTTC.

The chain recombines TRBV27 with TRBJ2-1, with TRBD2 identical over 8 bases. This CDR3 has 15 residues. Germline V CDR1 and CDR2: MNHEY, SMNVEV (reference sequence). V shed 3 bases and J 2 bases; nucleotides not matched to a gene: 3. CDR3 sequence reads: CASSFSSGPYNEQFF. As DNA, the CDR3 is TGTGCCAGCAGTTTTTCTAGCGGGCCCTACAATGAGCAGTTCTTC.

This chain uses TRBV5-1 with TRBJ2-1; weak D call: TRBD2 (6 bases). Germline V gene data show CDR1 as SGHRS and CDR2 as YFSETQ. This CDR3 contains 15 residues. Trimming pared 3 bases from V and 5 bases from J, leaving 15 bases between. CDR3 in DNA: TGCGCCAGCAGCTCCGCCCCGGGACTTAACAATGAGCAGTTCTTC. Translated, it gives CASSSAPGLNNEQFF.

The chain uses TRBV9 and TRBJ2-7; 10 nucleotides align to TRBD2. Germline V CDR1 and CDR2: SGDLS, YYNGEE. Losses at the gene ends were 3 bases for V and 6 bases for J; bases not matched to a gene: 9. The CDR3 is made up of 15 amino acids. The DNA for the CDR3 is TGTGCCAGCAGCGAGAGACTAGCGGGTCTCTCCGAGCAGTACTTC. It specifies CASSERLAGLSEQYF.

V usage is TRBV7-9 and J usage is TRBJ1-1, with 8 bases that match TRBD1. Looked up from germline, CDR1 is SEHNR and CDR2 is FQNEAQ (reference sequence). The CDR3 consists of 14 residues. Trimming at V came to 5 bases and at J to 11 bases, leaving 13 bases not matched to a gene. This CDR3 is CASSPGTGTGWAFF. The CDR3 bases are TGTGCCAGCAGCCCAGGGACAGGAACCGGGTGGGCTTTCTTT.

The chain is built from TRBV3-1 (or the pseudogene TRBV3-2) and TRBJ1-1, with 7 bases that match TRBD1. Trimming removed 4 bases from V and 7 bases from J; junction bases left unmatched: 3. The CDR3 runs 12 residues. Germline V CDR1 and CDR2: LGHDT, YNNKEL (reference sequence). CDR3 sequence: CASSRTGDEAFF. The DNA of the CDR3 is TGTGCCAGCAGCCGTACAGGGGATGAAGCTTTCTTT.

V usage is TRBV27 and J usage is TRBJ2-4; D call uncertain. The CDR3 totals 18 residues. V lost 4 bases to trimming and J lost 0 bases, with 19 bases between them. Germline V CDR1 and CDR2: MNHEY, SMNVEV (reference sequence). The CDR3 region is CASSSKTVHFLAKNIQYF. In DNA form, the CDR3 reads TGTGCCAGCAGTTCAAAGACCGTACACTTTTTAGCCAAAAACATTCAGTACTTC.

The gene calls are TRBV28 and TRBJ1-6; 10 nucleotides line up with TRBD1. CDR1 and CDR2 (germline): MDHEN, SYDVKM. This CDR3 has 14 residues. The V and J ends lost 2 bases and 9 bases, in that order; junction bases with no gene match: 1. Written as DNA, the CDR3 is TGTGCCAGCAGTTTAGACAGGGGGCGTTCACCCCTCCACTTT. This codes for CASSLDRGRSPLHF.

This clone was observed once. V gene TRBV27 combines with J gene TRBJ2-1; the match to TRBD2 covers 7 bases. This CDR3 has 15 amino acids. Germline CDR1 is MNHEY and CDR2 is SMNVEV (reference sequence). The junction had 8 bases not matched to a gene; V was cut back by 1 base and J by 8 bases. CDR3: CASSLLAGPGHEQFF. CDR3 nucleotide sequence: TGTGCCAGCAGTTTATTAGCGGGCCCTGGGCATGAGCAGTTCTTC.

This clone came up a few times. This chain uses TRBV28 with TRBJ1-2; perhaps TRBD1 as D (5 bases). Germline-derived CDR1 and CDR2 are MDHEN and SYDVKM. V dropped 5 bases and J dropped 4 bases, with 11 bases sitting between them. CDR3 size: 13 residues. CDR3 in amino acids: CASSPDIRYGYTF. CDR3 nucleotides: TGTGCCAGCAGTCCGGACATCCGCTATGGCTACACCTTC.

The chain recombines TRBV30 with TRBJ2-7; weak D call: TRBD2 (6 bases). Per the germline V gene, CDR1 is GTSNPN and CDR2 is SVGIG (reference sequence). The CDR3 runs to 14 residues. V lost 7 bases and J lost 3, with 19 bases in between. Written as DNA, the CDR3 is TGTGCCTTTTGCCCGGGAGAAAAAATCTACGAGCAGTACTTC. As protein: CAFCPGEKIYEQYF. The complete variable domain, with remaining parts taken from reference TRBV30 and TRBJ2-7, reads SQTIHQWPATLVQPVGSPLSLECTVEGTSNPNLYWYRQAAGRGLQLLFYSVGIGQISSEVPQNLSASRPQDRQFILSSKKLLLSDSGFYLCAFCPGEKIYEQYFGPGTRLTVT.

The rearrangement uses TRBV7-9 and TRBJ2-3, with 7 bases fitting TRBD1. The CDR3 is 13 amino acids. The germline V gene encodes CDR1 SEHNR and CDR2 FQNEAQ (reference sequence). The V segment lost 5 bases and the J segment 5 bases; nucleotides outside the gene matches: 4. The CDR3 spells CASSGTGVDTQYF. The CDR3 DNA reads as TGTGCCAGCAGCGGAACAGGGGTAGATACGCAGTATTTT.

This clone was found a few times. CDR3 region: CASSPRWAYEQYF. In nucleotides, the CDR3 is TGTGCCAGCAGTCCCCGTTGGGCCTACGAGCAGTACTTC. This chain connects TRBV2 to TRBJ2-7; no firm D call. Per the germline V gene, CDR1 is SNHLY and CDR2 is FYNNEI. V dropped 5 bases and J dropped 2 bases, with 10 bases sitting between them. This CDR3 is 13 amino acids long.

The rearrangement joins TRBV7-2 to TRBJ2-1; 14 nucleotides line up with TRBD2. CDR1 is SGHTA, CDR2 FQGNSA, per germline. This CDR3 is built from 16 residues. Trimming removed 0 bases from V and 7 bases from J; junction bases left unmatched: 2. For the CDR3, the DNA is TGTGCCAGCAGCTTAGCAGGGACTAGCGGGAGAAATGAGCAGTTCTTC. Protein sequence: CASSLAGTSGRNEQFF.